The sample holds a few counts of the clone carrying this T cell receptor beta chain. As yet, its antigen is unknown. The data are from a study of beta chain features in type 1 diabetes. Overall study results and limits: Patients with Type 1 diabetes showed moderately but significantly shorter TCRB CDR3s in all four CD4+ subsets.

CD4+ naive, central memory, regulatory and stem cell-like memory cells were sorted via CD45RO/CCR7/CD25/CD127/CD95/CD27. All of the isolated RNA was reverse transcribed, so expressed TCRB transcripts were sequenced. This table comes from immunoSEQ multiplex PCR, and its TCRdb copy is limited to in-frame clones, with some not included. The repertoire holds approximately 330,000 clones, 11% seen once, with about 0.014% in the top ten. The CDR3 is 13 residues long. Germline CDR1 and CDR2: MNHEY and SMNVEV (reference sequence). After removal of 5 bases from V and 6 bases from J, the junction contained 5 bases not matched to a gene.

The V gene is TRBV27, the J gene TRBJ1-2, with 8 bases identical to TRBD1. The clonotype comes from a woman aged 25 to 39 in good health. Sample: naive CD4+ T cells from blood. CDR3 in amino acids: CASSKDRENGYTF. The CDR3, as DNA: TGTGCCAGCAGTAAGGACAGGGAAAATGGCTACACCTTC.